The rows below give T cell receptor beta chains drawn from one sample of a study of blood T cell repertoires in COVID-19. TCRdb's copy holds only in-frame clones and misses some; the assay was immunoSEQ multiplex PCR. The sample records approximately 350,000 clones, almost 90% being singletons. Material for sequencing was peripheral blood. These TCRs come from a woman in her 70s with COVID-19, enrolled during active disease. The CDR3 runs from the conserved cysteine through the conserved F or W. The D gene is left open where the match is weak. Expanded clones are given a class, and other clones once, few, many or no size at all.

CDR3 DNA | CDR3 protein | J gene | clone size | D gene | V gene
TGTGCCAGTAGTGGCCCCCGGGACAGACCGAACACTGAAGCTTTCTTT | CASSGPRDRPNTEAFF | TRBJ1-1 | NA | TRBD1 | TRBV19
TGCGCCAGCAGTTTCTCCCCGGCACAGGTCCTTATATACACCTTC | CASSFSPAQVLIYTF | TRBJ1-2 | NA | NA | TRBV5-1
TGTGCCTGGAAGGGACAGGGGGACACTGAAGCTTTCTTT | CAWKGQGDTEAFF | TRBJ1-1 | NA | TRBD1 | TRBV30
TGCGCCAGCAGCTATGGACAGGGGGAAAATAATTCACCCCTCCACTTT | CASSYGQGENNSPLHF | TRBJ1-6 | NA | TRBD1 | TRBV5-1
TGCGCCAGCAGCCGAGACAGGGGGGAGAATTCACCCCTCCACTTT | CASSRDRGENSPLHF | TRBJ1-6 | NA | TRBD1 | TRBV5-1
TGTGCCAGCAGCTTAAACTCTAGTCCAACCGAAAAACTGTTTTTT | CASSLNSSPTEKLFF | TRBJ1-4 | NA | NA | TRBV7-3
TGTGCCAGCACGGAGGGCGGCAATCAGCCCCAGCATTTT | CASTEGGNQPQHF | TRBJ1-5 | NA | NA | TRBV12-3/TRBV12-4
TGTGCCAGCAGCCCGAGCGGGGGGTTATCCTACGAGCAGTACTTC | CASSPSGGLSYEQYF | TRBJ2-7 | NA | TRBD2 | TRBV7-2
TGTGCCTGGAGTGTACAGGCCGGACAGGGGCTGTTCTTC | CAWSVQAGQGLFF | TRBJ2-1 | NA | TRBD1 | TRBV30
TGTGCCAGCAGCTTACAACAGGGGCCTATGAACACTGAAGCTTTCTTT | CASSLQQGPMNTEAFF | TRBJ1-1 | NA | TRBD1 | TRBV7-9
TGTGCCAGCAGTGCGGGACAGGGGGTTTGGTACACTGAAGCTTTCTTT | CASSAGQGVWYTEAFF | TRBJ1-1 | few | TRBD1 | TRBV6-1
TGTGCCAGCAGTTCCCCTGGGGGGGGCGATGGCTACACCTTC | CASSSPGGGDGYTF | TRBJ1-2 | NA | NA | TRBV28
TGTGCCAGCAGCTTTTCCAGAGGTGTCTATGGCTACACCTTC | CASSFSRGVYGYTF | TRBJ1-2 | NA | NA | TRBV7-2
TGTGCCAGCAGCTTATTACGGGGAGGGGATGAGCAGTTCTTC | CASSLLRGGDEQFF | TRBJ2-1 | NA | TRBD2 | TRBV7-2
TGCGCCAGCAGCCAGCGAGGGGACAGGCATGAAGCTTTCTTT | CASSQRGDRHEAFF | TRBJ1-1 | NA | TRBD1 | TRBV4-3
TGCGCCAGCAGCTTGCAGGGAGGAAACACTGAAGCTTTCTTT | CASSLQGGNTEAFF | TRBJ1-1 | NA | NA | TRBV5-1
TGTGCCAGCAGTCCCTTAGCGGGGGGACAAGAGACCCAGTACTTC | CASSPLAGGQETQYF | TRBJ2-5 | NA | TRBD2 | TRBV27
TGTGCCAGCAAGTCTAGCGGGGGCACAGATACGCAGTATTTT | CASKSSGGTDTQYF | TRBJ2-3 | once | TRBD2 | TRBV6-4
TGTGCCAGCAGACGGGGGACAGGAGGCGCCGGGGAGCTGTTTTTT | CASRRGTGGAGELFF | TRBJ2-2 | NA | TRBD1 | TRBV6-6
TGTGCCACCAGTGGGGACAGCACCTACGAGCAGTACTTC | CATSGDSTYEQYF | TRBJ2-7 | NA | TRBD1 | TRBV24-1